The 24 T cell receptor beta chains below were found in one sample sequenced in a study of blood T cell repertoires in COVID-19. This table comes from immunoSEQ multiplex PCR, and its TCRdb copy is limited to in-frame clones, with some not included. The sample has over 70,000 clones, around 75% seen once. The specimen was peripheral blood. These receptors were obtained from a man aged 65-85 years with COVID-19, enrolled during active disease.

The CDR3 loop is CASSTGDTGELFF. CDR3 bases: TGTGCCAGCAGCACAGGGGACACCGGGGAGCTGTTTTTT. The chain links TRBV7-3 to TRBJ2-2, with 7 bases lining up with TRBD1. Germline V gene lookup returns CDR1 SGHTA and CDR2 FQGTGA. V shed 5 bases, J shed 3 bases, and the junction held 0 bases outside the gene matches. The CDR3 is 13 residues long.

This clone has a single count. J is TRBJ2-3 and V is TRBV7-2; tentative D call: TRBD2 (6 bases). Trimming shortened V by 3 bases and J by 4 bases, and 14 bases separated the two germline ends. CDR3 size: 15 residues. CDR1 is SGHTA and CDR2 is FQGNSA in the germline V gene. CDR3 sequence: CASSFGGMLADTQYF. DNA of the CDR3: TGTGCCAGCAGCTTCGGCGGGATGCTTGCAGATACGCAGTATTTT.

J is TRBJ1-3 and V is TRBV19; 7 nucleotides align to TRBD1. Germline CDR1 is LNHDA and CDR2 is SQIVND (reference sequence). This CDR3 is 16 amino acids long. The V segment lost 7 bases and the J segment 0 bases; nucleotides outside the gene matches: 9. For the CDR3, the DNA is TGTGCCAGTACCATACGGACAGGTGGCTCTGGAAACACCATATATTTT. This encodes CASTIRTGGSGNTIYF. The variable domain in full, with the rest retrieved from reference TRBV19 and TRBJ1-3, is DGGITQSPKYLFRKEGQNVTLSCEQNLNHDAMYWYRQDPGQGLRLIYYSQIVNDFQKGDIAEGYSVSREKKESFPLTVTSAQKNPTAFYLCASTIRTGGSGNTIYFGEGSWLTVV.

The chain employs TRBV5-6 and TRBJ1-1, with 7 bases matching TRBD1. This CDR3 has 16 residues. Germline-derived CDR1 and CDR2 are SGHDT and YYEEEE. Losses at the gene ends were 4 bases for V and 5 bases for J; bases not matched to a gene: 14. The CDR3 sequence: CASSLPGRGQVTEAFF. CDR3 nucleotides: TGTGCCAGCAGCCTCCCCGGGAGGGGGCAGGTAACTGAAGCTTTCTTT.

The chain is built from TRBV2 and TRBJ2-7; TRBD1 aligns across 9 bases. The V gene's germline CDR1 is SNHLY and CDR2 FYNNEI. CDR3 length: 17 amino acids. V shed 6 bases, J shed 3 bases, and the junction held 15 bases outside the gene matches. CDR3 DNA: TGTGCCAGCAGGTGGACAGGGGATGTGGCTAGTCTCTACGAGCAGTACTTC. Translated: CASRWTGDVASLYEQYF.

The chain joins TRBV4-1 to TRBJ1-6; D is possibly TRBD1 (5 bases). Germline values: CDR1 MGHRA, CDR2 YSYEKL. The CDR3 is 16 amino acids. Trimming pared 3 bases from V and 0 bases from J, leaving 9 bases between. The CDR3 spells CASSQGPVSYNSPLHF. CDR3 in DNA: TGCGCCAGCAGCCAGGGGCCAGTCTCCTATAATTCACCCCTCCACTTT.

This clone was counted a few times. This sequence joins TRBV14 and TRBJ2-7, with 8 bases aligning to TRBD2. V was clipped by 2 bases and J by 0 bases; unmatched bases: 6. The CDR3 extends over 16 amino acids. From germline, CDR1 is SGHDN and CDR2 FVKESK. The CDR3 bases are TGTGCCAGCAGCCAACTCGGGACTAGGGGCTCCTACGAGCAGTACTTC. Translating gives CASSQLGTRGSYEQYF.

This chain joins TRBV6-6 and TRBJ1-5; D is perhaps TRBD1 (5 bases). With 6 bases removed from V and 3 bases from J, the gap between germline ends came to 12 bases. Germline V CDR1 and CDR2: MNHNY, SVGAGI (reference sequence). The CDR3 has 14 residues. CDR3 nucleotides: TGTGCCAGCAGCCCCAGGGTAATCAATCAGCCCCAGCATTTT. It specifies CASSPRVINQPQHF.

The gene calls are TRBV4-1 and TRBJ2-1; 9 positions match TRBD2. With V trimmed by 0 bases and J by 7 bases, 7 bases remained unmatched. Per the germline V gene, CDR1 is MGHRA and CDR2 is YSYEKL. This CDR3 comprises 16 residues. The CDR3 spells CASSQDPSGGRNEQFF. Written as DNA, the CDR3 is TGCGCCAGCAGCCAAGATCCCAGCGGGGGGCGGAATGAGCAGTTCTTC.

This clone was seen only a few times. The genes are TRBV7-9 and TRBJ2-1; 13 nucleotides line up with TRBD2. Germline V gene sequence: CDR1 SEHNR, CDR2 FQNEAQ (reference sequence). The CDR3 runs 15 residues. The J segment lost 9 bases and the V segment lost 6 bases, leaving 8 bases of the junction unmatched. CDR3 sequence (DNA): TGTGCCAGCAGTCCGACTAGCGGGAGGACGATTGAGCAGTTCTTC. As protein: CASSPTSGRTIEQFF.

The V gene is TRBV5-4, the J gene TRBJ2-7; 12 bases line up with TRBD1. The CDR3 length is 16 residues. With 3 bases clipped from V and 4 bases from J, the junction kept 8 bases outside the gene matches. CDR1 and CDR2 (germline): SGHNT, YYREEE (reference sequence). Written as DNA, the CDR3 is TGTGCCAGCAGCTCTACCGGGACAGGGGGCGAGTACGAGCAGTACTTC. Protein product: CASSSTGTGGEYEQYF. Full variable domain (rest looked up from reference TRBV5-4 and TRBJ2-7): ETGVTQSPTHLIKTRGQQVTLRCSSQSGHNTVSWYQQALGQGPQFIFQYYREEENGRGNFPPRFSGLQFPNYSSELNVNALELDDSALYLCASSSTGTGGEYEQYFGPGTRLTVT.

CDR3 loop: CASSLVAGGYATNEKLFF. CDR3 in DNA: TGTGCCAGCAGCTTGGTTGCAGGGGGCTATGCAACTAATGAAAAACTGTTTTTT. J is TRBJ1-4 and V is TRBV5-6; TRBD1 agrees at 8 bases. V shed 0 bases, J shed 0 bases, and the junction held 7 bases outside the gene matches. Germline CDR1 is SGHDT and CDR2 is YYEEEE. The CDR3 runs 18 residues.

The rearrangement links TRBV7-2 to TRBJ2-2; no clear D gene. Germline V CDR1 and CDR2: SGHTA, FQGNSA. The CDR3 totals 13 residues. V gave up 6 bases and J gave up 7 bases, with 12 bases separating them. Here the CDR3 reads CASSRDSIGELFF. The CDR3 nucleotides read TGTGCCAGCAGTCGCGACTCTATCGGGGAGCTGTTTTTT.

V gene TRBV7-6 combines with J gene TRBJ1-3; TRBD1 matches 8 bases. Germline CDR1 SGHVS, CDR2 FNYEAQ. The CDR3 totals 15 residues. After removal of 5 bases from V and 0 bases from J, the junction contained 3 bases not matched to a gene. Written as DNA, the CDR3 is TGTGCCAGCAGCCGAACAGGGGGCTCTGGAAACACCATATATTTT. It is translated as CASSRTGGSGNTIYF. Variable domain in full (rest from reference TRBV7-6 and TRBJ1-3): GAGVSQSPRYKVTKRGQDVALRCDPISGHVSLYWYRQALGQGPEFLTYFNYEAQQDKSGLPNDRFSAERPEGSISTLTIQRTEQRDSAMYRCASSRTGGSGNTIYFGEGSWLTVV.

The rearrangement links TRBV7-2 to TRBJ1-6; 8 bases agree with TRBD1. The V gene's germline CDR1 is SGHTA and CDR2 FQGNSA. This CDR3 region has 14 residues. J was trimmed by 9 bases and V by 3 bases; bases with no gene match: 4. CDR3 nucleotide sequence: TGTGCCAGCAGCTTCTACAGGGGGAGTTCACCCCTCCACTTT. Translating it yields CASSFYRGSSPLHF.

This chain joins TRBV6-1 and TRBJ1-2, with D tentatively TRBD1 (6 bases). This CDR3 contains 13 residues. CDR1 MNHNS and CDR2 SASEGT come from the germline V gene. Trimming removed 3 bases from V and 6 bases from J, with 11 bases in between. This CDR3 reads CASSDRGGDGYTF. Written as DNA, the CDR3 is TGTGCCAGCAGTGACAGGGGAGGGGATGGCTACACCTTC.

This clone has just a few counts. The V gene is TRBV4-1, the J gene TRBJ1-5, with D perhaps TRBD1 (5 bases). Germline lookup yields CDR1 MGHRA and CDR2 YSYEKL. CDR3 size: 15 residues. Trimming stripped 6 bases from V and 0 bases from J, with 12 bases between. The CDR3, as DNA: TGCGCCAGCAGAACCGACAGTTATAGCAATCAGCCCCAGCATTTT. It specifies CASRTDSYSNQPQHF.

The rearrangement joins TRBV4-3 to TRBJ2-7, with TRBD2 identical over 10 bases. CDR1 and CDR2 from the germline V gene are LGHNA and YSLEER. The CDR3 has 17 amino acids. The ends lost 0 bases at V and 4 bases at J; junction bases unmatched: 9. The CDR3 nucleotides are TGCGCCAGCAGCCAAGATTTGAGGGCTAGCGGGAGTTACGAGCAGTACTTC. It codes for CASSQDLRASGSYEQYF.

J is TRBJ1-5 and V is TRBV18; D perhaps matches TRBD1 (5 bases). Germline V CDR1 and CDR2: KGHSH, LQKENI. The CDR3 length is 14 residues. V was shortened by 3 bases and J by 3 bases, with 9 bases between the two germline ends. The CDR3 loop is CASSPSRVNQPQHF. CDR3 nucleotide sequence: TGTGCCAGCTCACCTTCCAGGGTCAATCAGCCCCAGCATTTT.

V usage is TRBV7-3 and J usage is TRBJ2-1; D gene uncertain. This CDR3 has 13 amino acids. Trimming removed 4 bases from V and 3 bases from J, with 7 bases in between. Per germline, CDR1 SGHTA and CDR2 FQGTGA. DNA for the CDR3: TGTGCCAGCAGCTCCGCTAGCTACAATGAGCAGTTCTTC. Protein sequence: CASSSASYNEQFF. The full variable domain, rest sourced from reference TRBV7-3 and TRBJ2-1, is GAGVSQTPSNKVTEKGKYVELRCDPISGHTALYWYRQSLGQGPEFLIYFQGTGAADDSGLPNDRFFAVRPEGSVSTLKIQRTERGDSAVYLCASSSASYNEQFFGPGTRLTVL.

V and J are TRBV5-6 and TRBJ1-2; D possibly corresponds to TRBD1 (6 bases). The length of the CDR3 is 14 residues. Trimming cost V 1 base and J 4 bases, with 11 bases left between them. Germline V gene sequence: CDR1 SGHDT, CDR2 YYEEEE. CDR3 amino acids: CASSLKGVSYGYTF. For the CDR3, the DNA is TGTGCCAGCAGCTTGAAGGGGGTTAGCTATGGCTACACCTTC. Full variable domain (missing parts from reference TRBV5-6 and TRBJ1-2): DAGVTQSPTHLIKTRGQQVTLRCSPKSGHDTVSWYQQALGQGPQFIFQYYEEEERQRGNFPDRFSGHQFPNYSSELNVNALLLGDSALYLCASSLKGVSYGYTFGSGTRLTVV.

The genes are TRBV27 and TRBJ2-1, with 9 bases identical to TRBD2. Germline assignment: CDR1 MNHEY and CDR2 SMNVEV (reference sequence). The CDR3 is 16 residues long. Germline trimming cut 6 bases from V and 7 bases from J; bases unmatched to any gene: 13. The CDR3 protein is CASRQIAGVGENEQFF. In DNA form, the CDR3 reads TGTGCCAGCAGACAAATAGCGGGAGTGGGCGAAAATGAGCAGTTCTTC.

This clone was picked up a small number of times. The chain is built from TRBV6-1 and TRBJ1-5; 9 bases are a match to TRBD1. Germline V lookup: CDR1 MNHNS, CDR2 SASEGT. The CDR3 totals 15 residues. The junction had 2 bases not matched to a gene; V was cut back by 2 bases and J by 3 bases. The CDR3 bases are TGTGCCAGCAGTGAAAGGACAGGGGTCAATCAGCCCCAGCATTTT. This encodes CASSERTGVNQPQHF.

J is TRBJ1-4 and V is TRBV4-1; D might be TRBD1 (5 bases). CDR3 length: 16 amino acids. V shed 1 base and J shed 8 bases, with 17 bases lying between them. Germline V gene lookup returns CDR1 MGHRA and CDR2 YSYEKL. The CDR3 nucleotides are TGCGCCAGCAGCCAAGTTTTCCAGCAGGGTGGAGAAAAACTGTTTTTT. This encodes CASSQVFQQGGEKLFF.